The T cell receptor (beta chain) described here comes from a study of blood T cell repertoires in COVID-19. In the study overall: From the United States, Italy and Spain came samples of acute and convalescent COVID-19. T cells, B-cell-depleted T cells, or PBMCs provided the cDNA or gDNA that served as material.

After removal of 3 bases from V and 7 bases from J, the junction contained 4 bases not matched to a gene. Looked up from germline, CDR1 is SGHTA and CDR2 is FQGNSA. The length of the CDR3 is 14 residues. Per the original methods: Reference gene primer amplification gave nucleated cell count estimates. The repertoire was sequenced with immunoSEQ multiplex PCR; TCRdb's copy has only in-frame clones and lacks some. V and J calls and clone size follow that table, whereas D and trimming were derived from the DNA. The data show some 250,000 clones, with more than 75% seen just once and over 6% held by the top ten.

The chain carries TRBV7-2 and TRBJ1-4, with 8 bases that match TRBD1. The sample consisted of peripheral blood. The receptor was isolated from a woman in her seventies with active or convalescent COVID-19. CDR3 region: CASSFGQGGEKLFF. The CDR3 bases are TGTGCCAGCAGCTTCGGACAGGGAGGTGAAAAACTGTTTTTT.